The 18 T cell receptor beta chains below come from one sample, sequenced in a study of OX40 agonist ivuxolimab in advanced cancers. The assay was immunoSEQ multiplex PCR, and TCRdb's table has in-frame clones only and misses some. Among tens of thousands of clones listed, more than 80% were seen once. Sequenced here: CD4+ or CD8+ T cells sorted from blood, sampled in a trial of the OX40 agonist ivuxolimab. These receptors came from an adult with an advanced solid tumor such as melanoma, head and neck, liver or kidney cancer.

The J gene is TRBJ2-4, the V gene TRBV2, with 9 bases lining up with TRBD1. The CDR3 is made up of 12 amino acids. The V segment lost 4 bases and the J segment 16 bases; nucleotides outside the gene matches: 8. CDR1 is SNHLY, CDR2 FYNNEI, per germline. The CDR3 protein is CASSVPGQGSYF. CDR3 DNA sequence: TGTGCCAGCAGTGTCCCGGGACAGGGTTCATACTTC. The full variable domain, in which reference TRBV2 and TRBJ2-4 provide the parts outside the CDR3, is EPEVTQTPSHQVTQMGQEVILRCVPISNHLYFYWYRQILGQKVEFLVSFYNNEISEKSEIFDDQFSVERPDGSNFTLKIRSTKLEDSAMYFCASSVPGQGSYFGAGTRLSVL.

This rearrangement joins TRBV19 to TRBJ2-3; D unclear. The V gene's germline CDR1 is LNHDA and CDR2 SQIVND (reference sequence). V was shortened by 7 bases and J by 4 bases, with 12 bases between the two germline ends. This CDR3 comprises 13 residues. The CDR3 nucleotides read TGTGCCAGTACGTCGTCCCCGGCAGATACGCAGTATTTT. Its protein is CASTSSPADTQYF. Drawing the rest from reference TRBV19 and TRBJ2-3, the complete variable domain is DGGITQSPKYLFRKEGQNVTLSCEQNLNHDAMYWYRQDPGQGLRLIYYSQIVNDFQKGDIAEGYSVSREKKESFPLTVTSAQKNPTAFYLCASTSSPADTQYFGPGTRLTVL.

The genes are TRBV9 and TRBJ1-1; no definite D call. Trimming took 0 bases from V and 4 from J, leaving 7 bases between them. Germline values: CDR1 SGDLS, CDR2 YYNGEE. This CDR3 region has 13 residues. CDR3 protein: CASSVAPGTEAFF. The CDR3 nucleotides read TGTGCCAGCAGCGTAGCCCCTGGCACTGAAGCTTTCTTT.

The chain combines TRBV7-9 with TRBJ2-2, with unresolved D. This CDR3 is 12 amino acids long. Germline V gene lookup returns CDR1 SEHNR and CDR2 FQNEAQ (reference sequence). Trimming cost V 2 bases and J 6 bases, with 4 bases left between them. CDR3 nucleotides: TGTGCCAGCAGCTTAATTCCCGGGGAGCTGTTTTTT. It codes for CASSLIPGELFF.

V and J are TRBV27 and TRBJ1-1, with TRBD1 matching 8 bases. Germline V gene lookup returns CDR1 MNHEY and CDR2 SMNVEV (reference sequence). This CDR3 has 15 amino acids. J was trimmed by 1 base and V by 3 bases; bases with no gene match: 4. The CDR3 DNA reads TGTGCCAGCAGTTTGACAGGGGAGTGGAACACTGAAGCTTTCTTT. It yields the protein CASSLTGEWNTEAFF.

The chain links TRBV5-4 to TRBJ1-1; D may be TRBD1 (6 bases). The CDR3 covers 12 residues. In germline, CDR1 is SGHNT, CDR2 YYREEE (reference sequence). Trimming took off 5 bases at V and 5 bases at J, with 10 bases between the two ends. CDR3 amino acids: CASRRQGTEAFF. As DNA, the CDR3 is TGTGCCAGCAGGAGGCAGGGGACTGAAGCTTTCTTT.

This clone appeared many times. The rearrangement uses TRBV14 and TRBJ2-7; D gene unclear. Germline CDR1 SGHDN, CDR2 FVKESK. Trimming removed 6 bases from V and 2 bases from J, with 11 bases in between. The length of the CDR3 is 13 residues. The CDR3 DNA reads as TGTGCCAGCAGTCCCTTAGCTACCTACGAGCAGTACTTC. Its translation: CASSPLATYEQYF.

V usage is TRBV27 and J usage is TRBJ1-5; D gene ambiguous. The V and J ends lost 4 bases and 4 bases respectively, with 11 bases between them. The germline CDR1 and CDR2 sequences are MNHEY and SMNVEV (reference sequence). CDR3 length: 14 amino acids. CDR3 in DNA: TGTGCCAGCAGTTCTTTGGGTTTAAATCAGCCCCAGCATTTT. Translation: CASSSLGLNQPQHF.

This clone has more than one count but fewer than ten. V and J are TRBV7-6 and TRBJ2-3; 11 bases line up with TRBD2. J gave up 0 bases and V 5 bases, and 4 bases lay outside the gene matches. There are 16 residues in the CDR3. Germline CDR1 SGHVS, CDR2 FNYEAQ. CDR3 sequence (DNA): TGTGCCAGCAGCACAGTAGCGGGAGGGAGCACAGATACGCAGTATTTT. Translation: CASSTVAGGSTDTQYF.

V gene TRBV29-1 combines with J gene TRBJ2-7; 8 nucleotides align to TRBD1. The CDR3 is made up of 14 amino acids. In germline, CDR1 is SQVTM, CDR2 ANQGSEA. With V trimmed by 1 base and J by 8 bases, 10 bases remained unmatched. DNA for the CDR3: TGCAGCGTTGAAGTCGGGACAGGTTTATTGAAGCAGTACTTC. This codes for CSVEVGTGLLKQYF.

The chain uses TRBV6-5 and TRBJ2-7, with a tentative D call TRBD1 (6 bases). The CDR3 totals 14 residues. Germline loops: CDR1 MNHEY, CDR2 SVGAGI. V lost 2 bases to trimming and J lost 5 bases, with 13 bases between them. The DNA of the CDR3 is TGTGCCAGCAGTTACGGTCAGGGGTTGGACGAGCAGTACTTC. Amino acid sequence: CASSYGQGLDEQYF.

The gene calls are TRBV27 and TRBJ1-5, with D possibly TRBD1 on 5 matching bases. V was pared by 2 bases and J by 1 base, with 6 bases between. In germline, CDR1 is MNHEY, CDR2 SMNVEV (reference sequence). The CDR3 consists of 14 residues. The DNA of the CDR3 is TGTGCCAGCAGTTTACAGGGAAGCAATCAGCCCCAGCATTTT. It translates to CASSLQGSNQPQHF.

The rearrangement links TRBV28 to TRBJ2-7, with D hard to call. Germline CDR1 MDHEN, CDR2 SYDVKM. This CDR3 is 15 amino acids long. Deletions cut 2 bases from V and 1 base from J, with 12 bases between. Here the CDR3 reads CASSLNPGRSYEQYF. DNA for the CDR3: TGTGCCAGCAGTTTAAATCCCGGACGGTCCTACGAGCAGTACTTC.

V gene TRBV28 combines with J gene TRBJ2-3; D uncertain. From germline, CDR1 is MDHEN and CDR2 SYDVKM. The CDR3 covers 13 residues. V lost 5 bases, J lost 2 bases, and 8 bases lay in between. The CDR3 nucleotides read TGTGCCAGCAGTCGAGCCCTCACAGATACGCAGTATTTT. Encoded protein: CASSRALTDTQYF.

The chain recombines TRBV10-2 with TRBJ2-7; possible D gene TRBD1, 5 bases. Germline CDR1 reads WSHSY; CDR2 reads SAAADI. Deletions cut 3 bases from V and 2 bases from J, with 11 bases between. The CDR3 runs to 14 residues. This CDR3 reads CASSDPDTTYEQYF. For the CDR3, the DNA is TGCGCCAGCAGTGACCCGGACACCACCTACGAGCAGTACTTC.

This rearrangement joins TRBV7-9 to TRBJ1-1; D not certain. The CDR3 extends over 11 amino acids. Germline V gene lookup returns CDR1 SEHNR and CDR2 FQNEAQ (reference sequence). Trimming took off 5 bases at V and 6 bases at J, with 7 bases between the two ends. CDR3: CASSGFPEAFF. The CDR3 DNA reads as TGTGCCAGCAGCGGGTTCCCTGAAGCTTTCTTT. The full variable domain, rest sourced from reference TRBV7-9 and TRBJ1-1, is DTGVSQNPRHKITKRGQNVTFRCDPISEHNRLYWYRQTLGQGPEFLTYFQNEAQLEKSRLLSDRFSAERPKGSFSTLEIQRTEQGDSAMYLCASSGFPEAFFGQGTRLTVV.

The chain has TRBV4-2 and TRBJ2-1; no reliable D call. The CDR3 spans 13 residues. Per germline, CDR1 LGHNA and CDR2 YNFKEQ. Trimming took off 2 bases at V and 9 bases at J, with 11 bases between the two ends. The CDR3 DNA reads as TGTGCCAGCAGCCAACCACCACGGCCTGAGCAGTTCTTC. It codes for CASSQPPRPEQFF.

The J gene is TRBJ2-1, the V gene TRBV9; no firm D call. This CDR3 region has 13 residues. The germline V gene has CDR1 SGDLS and CDR2 YYNGEE. Trimming took off 2 bases at V and 8 bases at J, with 11 bases between the two ends. The CDR3 sequence: CASSVMNGDEQFF. Here the CDR3 DNA reads TGTGCCAGCAGCGTGATGAATGGGGATGAGCAGTTCTTC. Using reference TRBV9 and TRBJ2-1 for the parts outside the CDR3, the full variable domain is DSGVTQTPKHLITATGQRVTLRCSPRSGDLSVYWYQQSLDQGLQFLIQYYNGEERAKGNILERFSAQQFPDLHSELNLSSLELGDSALYFCASSVMNGDEQFFGPGTRLTVL.